This entry lists 5 T cell receptor beta chains sequenced from one sample in a study of early T cells in non-severe SARS-CoV-2 infection. A single record per CDR3 protein comes from TCRdb applying MiXCR to the 5' RACE reads. This sample has roughly 41,000 distinct CDR3 sequences, with roughly 5% found just once. Input material: whole blood. The receptors here all came from an adult who was a healthcare worker with PCR-confirmed SARS-CoV-2 infection or an uninfected control (not recorded which).

This clonotype was recorded many times. This chain links TRBV29-1 with TRBJ2-5; 7 bases fit TRBD1. Germline V gene data show CDR1 as SQVTM and CDR2 as ANQGSEA. This CDR3 contains 13 residues. V shed 3 bases and J 4 bases; nucleotides not matched to a gene: 5. The CDR3 region is CSVDIGGGETQYF. CDR3 DNA: TGCAGCGTTGATATAGGGGGCGGAGAGACCCAGTACTTC.

This chain links TRBV14 with TRBJ2-3; 10 bases agree with TRBD2. This CDR3 is built from 17 residues. V shed 1 base, J shed 1 base, and the junction held 5 bases outside the gene matches. Germline assignment: CDR1 SGHDN and CDR2 FVKESK. The CDR3 loop is CASSQGLAGARTDTQYF. The CDR3 bases are TGTGCCAGCAGCCAAGGTCTAGCGGGGGCCCGCACAGATACGCAGTATTTT.

This clonotype appeared many times. V and J are TRBV7-9 and TRBJ2-7; D tentatively reads TRBD1 or TRBD2 (5 bases each). CDR1 and CDR2 from the germline V gene are SEHNR and FQNEAQ (reference sequence). V was shortened by 1 base and J by 0 bases, with 10 bases between the two germline ends. The length of the CDR3 is 15 residues. Written as DNA, the CDR3 is TGTGCCAGCAGCTTAGAGAGGGGTTACTCCTACGAGCAGTACTTC. Its translation: CASSLERGYSYEQYF.

This clonotype was recorded many times. V gene TRBV10-2 combines with J gene TRBJ2-3, with 12 bases fitting TRBD2. CDR1 and CDR2 from the germline V gene are WSHSY and SAAADI. The CDR3 contains 17 residues. V trimming: 7 bases; J trimming: 2 bases; junction bases outside the gene matches: 10. The DNA of the CDR3 is TGCGCCAGCAATTTAGGAGCTAGCGGGAGGGACACAGATACGCAGTATTTT. Translation gives CASNLGASGRDTDTQYF.

This clonotype was seen ten or more times. The rearrangement links TRBV10-3 to TRBJ2-1, with TRBD2 matching 7 bases. V dropped 3 bases and J dropped 5; count of bases not matched to a gene: 7. Per the germline V gene, CDR1 is ENHRY and CDR2 is SYGVKD. The CDR3 totals 15 residues. In nucleotides, the CDR3 is TGTGCCATCAGTGAAGGGTCTAGCGGAAACAATGAGCAGTTCTTC. The encoded protein is CAISEGSSGNNEQFF.